Listed here are 18 T cell receptor beta chains from one sample, sequenced in a study of T cell responses to AZD1222 COVID-19 vaccine. TCRdb keeps only in-frame clones here, not all; method: immunoSEQ multiplex PCR. Here the sample spans 150,000 to 200,000 clones, roughly 94% being singletons. This specimen was peripheral blood, taken on day 0 of AZD1222 vaccination. The receptors were sampled from an adult in good health.

The chain employs TRBV7-3 and TRBJ2-5; tentatively, D is TRBD1 (6 bases). V gave up 5 bases and J gave up 5 bases, with 12 bases separating them. The CDR3 spans 13 residues. Germline V gene data show CDR1 as SGHTA and CDR2 as FQGTGA. CDR3 residues: CASSIYREETQYF. For the CDR3, the DNA is TGTGCCAGCAGCATATACAGGGAGGAGACCCAGTACTTC. Together with reference TRBV7-3 and TRBJ2-5, the CDR3 gives the full variable domain: GAGVSQTPSNKVTEKGKYVELRCDPISGHTALYWYRQSLGQGPEFLIYFQGTGAADDSGLPNDRFFAVRPEGSVSTLKIQRTERGDSAVYLCASSIYREETQYFGPGTRLLVL.

This chain links TRBV28 with TRBJ2-7, with D possibly TRBD2 on 6 matching bases. Trimming removed 3 bases at V and 4 bases at J, with 7 bases between. Germline CDR1 MDHEN, CDR2 SYDVKM. The CDR3 covers 12 residues. CDR3 coding DNA: TGTGCCAGCAGTTTTGCGGGGTACGAGCAGTACTTC. It encodes CASSFAGYEQYF.

This clone was counted only a few times. V usage is TRBV15 and J usage is TRBJ1-5, with D unclear. The V end lost 3 bases, the J end lost 0 bases, and 15 bases lay between the germline ends. CDR3 length equals 17 residues. Germline loops: CDR1 LNHNV, CDR2 YYDKDF (reference sequence). Here the CDR3 DNA reads TGTGCCACCAGCAGGACCACCTACACCGATAGCAATCAGCCCCAGCATTTT. Translation gives CATSRTTYTDSNQPQHF.

The V and J genes are TRBV12-3 or TRBV12-4 and TRBJ2-7; TRBD1 or TRBD2 may be the D gene (5 bases each). V gave up 8 bases and J gave up 6 bases, with 14 bases separating them. There are 12 residues in the CDR3. The CDR3 is CASGGSSGEQYF. DNA of the CDR3: TGTGCCAGCGGGGGTTCGAGTGGCGAGCAGTACTTC.

The chain carries TRBV27 and TRBJ2-7; D possibly corresponds to TRBD1 (6 bases). Trimming left V 0 bases short and J 2 bases short, with 11 bases between. The germline V gene encodes CDR1 MNHEY and CDR2 SMNVEV (reference sequence). This CDR3 is built from 15 residues. Here the CDR3 DNA reads TGTGCCAGCAGTTTATCCTGGGACAAGACCTACGAGCAGTACTTC. The encoded protein is CASSLSWDKTYEQYF.

The chain employs TRBV19 and TRBJ1-1; tentative D call: TRBD1 (5 bases). V lost 4 bases to trimming and J lost 4 bases, with 10 bases between them. This CDR3 is built from 13 residues. From germline, CDR1 is LNHDA and CDR2 SQIVND (reference sequence). CDR3 region: CASSTGLFTEAFF. The CDR3, as DNA: TGTGCCAGTAGTACAGGGTTGTTCACTGAAGCTTTCTTT. The full variable domain, completed using reference TRBV19 and TRBJ1-1, is DGGITQSPKYLFRKEGQNVTLSCEQNLNHDAMYWYRQDPGQGLRLIYYSQIVNDFQKGDIAEGYSVSREKKESFPLTVTSAQKNPTAFYLCASSTGLFTEAFFGQGTRLTVV.

The V call is TRBV28, the J call TRBJ2-5, with D tentatively TRBD2 (5 bases). The CDR3 runs to 16 residues. Between the trimmed V and J ends, which lost 0 bases and 5 bases, there was a span of 16 bases. The V gene's germline CDR1 is MDHEN and CDR2 SYDVKM. The CDR3 loop reads CASSLCIDRGWETQYF. The CDR3 bases are TGTGCCAGCAGTTTATGCATTGACCGCGGGTGGGAGACCCAGTACTTC.

V and J are TRBV19 and TRBJ1-1; D uncertain. The CDR3 is 13 residues long. Trimming stripped 7 bases from V and 0 bases from J, with 9 bases between. Germline CDR1 is LNHDA and CDR2 is SQIVND (reference sequence). CDR3: CASNPAVNTEAFF. CDR3 bases: TGTGCCAGTAACCCAGCCGTGAACACTGAAGCTTTCTTT.

Comment on this clone: Germline is not matched at one junction end, which may reflect a read error. The chain carries TRBV5-1 and TRBJ2-1; D is perhaps TRBD1 or TRBD2 (5 bases each). The CDR3 is 15 residues long. CDR1 is SGHRS and CDR2 is YFSETQ in the germline V gene. Written as DNA, the CDR3 is TGCGCCAGCAGTTTGGGGACCTCGGTACCCAATGAGCAGTTCTTC. It encodes CASSLGTSVPNEQFF.

The rearrangement joins TRBV19 to TRBJ2-1, with 7 bases matching TRBD2. CDR1 is LNHDA and CDR2 is SQIVND in the germline V gene (reference sequence). After removal of 3 bases from V and 4 bases from J, the junction contained 3 bases not matched to a gene. The CDR3 is 14 residues long. CDR3 sequence reads: CASSMGLTYNEQFF. CDR3 nucleotide sequence: TGTGCCAGTAGTATGGGACTAACTTACAATGAGCAGTTCTTC.

This clone came up once. The chain links TRBV11-2 to TRBJ2-7; D unclear. CDR3 length: 13 amino acids. With 1 base removed from V and 3 bases from J, the gap between germline ends came to 7 bases. CDR1 is SGHAT, CDR2 FQNNGV, per germline. The CDR3 sequence: CASSLAVDYEQYF. The CDR3 DNA is TGTGCCAGCAGCTTAGCCGTCGACTACGAGCAGTACTTC.

This chain uses TRBV28 with TRBJ2-7, with 11 bases identical to TRBD2. The trim removed 6 bases at V and 0 bases at J, leaving 1 base unmatched. The germline V gene has CDR1 MDHEN and CDR2 SYDVKM. The CDR3 contains 14 residues. The CDR3 here is CASRGTSGSYEQYF. The CDR3 DNA is TGTGCCAGCAGGGGGACTAGCGGCTCCTACGAGCAGTACTTC.

V and J are TRBV19 and TRBJ1-2, with a weak D call TRBD1 (5 bases). Per the germline V gene, CDR1 is LNHDA and CDR2 is SQIVND (reference sequence). The CDR3 is 12 residues long. Trimming shortened V by 10 bases and J by 3 bases, and 12 bases separated the two germline ends. The CDR3 DNA sequence: TGTGCCACCCATGGGGGGTACTATGGCTACACCTTC. Translation: CATHGGYYGYTF.

Here the CDR3 DNA reads TGCGCCAGCAGCTTGGAGTGGCCGGACAGTGAAAACTCCGGAACTGAAGCTTTCTTT. It yields the protein CASSLEWPDSENSGTEAFF. The chain combines TRBV5-1 with TRBJ1-1, with D maybe TRBD1 (6 bases). The CDR3 consists of 19 residues. CDR1 and CDR2 from the germline V gene are SGHRS and YFSETQ. The germline V and J ends were trimmed by 0 bases and 5 bases, with 26 bases remaining between them.

J is TRBJ1-1 and V is TRBV28; D is perhaps TRBD1 (5 bases). Trimming pared 4 bases from V and 5 bases from J, leaving 14 bases between. CDR1 and CDR2 from the germline V gene are MDHEN and SYDVKM. This CDR3 contains 14 residues. CDR3 coding DNA: TGTGCCAGCAGTTCCCCCGGGGCGAAGACTGAAGCTTTCTTT. Amino acid sequence: CASSSPGAKTEAFF.

This clone was seen once. V is TRBV9 and J is TRBJ1-2; TRBD1 might be the D (5 bases). Deletions cut 4 bases from V and 8 bases from J, with 12 bases between. The germline V gene has CDR1 SGDLS and CDR2 YYNGEE. This CDR3 comprises 12 residues. CDR3 sequence reads: CASSLAQGGYTF. The CDR3 bases are TGTGCCAGCAGCCTAGCCCAGGGCGGCTACACCTTC.

The chain carries TRBV5-1 and TRBJ1-1, with D possibly being TRBD1 (5 bases). The V gene lost 3 bases and the J gene lost 7 bases, with 16 bases spanning the gap. This CDR3 comprises 14 residues. The germline CDR1 and CDR2 sequences are SGHRS and YFSETQ. The CDR3 loop reads CASSWAGTVDEAFF. The CDR3 DNA sequence: TGCGCCAGCAGCTGGGCCGGGACTGTTGATGAAGCTTTCTTT. The variable domain in full, completed from reference TRBV5-1 and TRBJ1-1, reads KAGVTQTPRYLIKTRGQQVTLSCSPISGHRSVSWYQQTPGQGLQFLFEYFSETQRNKGNFPGRFSGRQFSNSRSEMNVSTLELGDSALYLCASSWAGTVDEAFFGQGTRLTVV.

The chain recombines TRBV5-1 with TRBJ2-1; 9 bases match TRBD1. This CDR3 region has 15 residues. The trim removed 4 bases at V and 3 bases at J, leaving 5 bases unmatched. Germline V gene lookup returns CDR1 SGHRS and CDR2 YFSETQ. The CDR3 is CASSQGTGNYNEQFF. CDR3 DNA sequence: TGCGCCAGCAGCCAAGGGACAGGGAACTACAATGAGCAGTTCTTC.